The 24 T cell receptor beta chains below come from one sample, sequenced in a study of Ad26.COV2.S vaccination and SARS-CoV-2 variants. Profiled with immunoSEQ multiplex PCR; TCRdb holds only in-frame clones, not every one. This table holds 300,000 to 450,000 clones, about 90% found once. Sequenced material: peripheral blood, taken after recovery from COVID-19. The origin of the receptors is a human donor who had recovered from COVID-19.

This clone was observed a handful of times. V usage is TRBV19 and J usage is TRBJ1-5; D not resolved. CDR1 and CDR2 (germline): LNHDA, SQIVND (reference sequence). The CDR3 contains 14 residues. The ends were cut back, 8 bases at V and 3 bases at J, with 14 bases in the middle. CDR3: CASWTETFNQPQHF. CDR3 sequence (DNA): TGTGCCAGTTGGACGGAAACTTTCAATCAGCCCCAGCATTTT.

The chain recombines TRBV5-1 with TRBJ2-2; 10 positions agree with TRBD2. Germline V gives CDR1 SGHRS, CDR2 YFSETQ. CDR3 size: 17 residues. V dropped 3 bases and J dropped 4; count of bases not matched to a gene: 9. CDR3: CASSSYLAGATTGELFF. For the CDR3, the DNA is TGCGCCAGCAGCTCGTATCTAGCGGGGGCGACCACCGGGGAGCTGTTTTTT.

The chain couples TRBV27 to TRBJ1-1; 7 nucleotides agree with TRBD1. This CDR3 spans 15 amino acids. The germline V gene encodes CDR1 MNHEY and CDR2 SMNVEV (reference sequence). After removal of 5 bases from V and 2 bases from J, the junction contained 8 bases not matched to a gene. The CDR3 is CASSPDRTRNTEAFF. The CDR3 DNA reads TGTGCCAGCAGTCCGGACAGGACGAGAAACACTGAAGCTTTCTTT.

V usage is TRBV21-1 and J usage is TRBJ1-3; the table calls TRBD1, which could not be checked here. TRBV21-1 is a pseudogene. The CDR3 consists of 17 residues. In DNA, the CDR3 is TGTGCCAGCAGCAAAGGCTGGCAGGGGCGTTCTGGAAACACCATATATTTT. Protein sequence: CASSKGWQGRSGNTIYF.

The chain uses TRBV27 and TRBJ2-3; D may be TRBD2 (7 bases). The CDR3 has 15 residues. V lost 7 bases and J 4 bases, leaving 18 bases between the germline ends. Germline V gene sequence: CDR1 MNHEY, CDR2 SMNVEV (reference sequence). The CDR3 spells CASISIGGPADTQYF. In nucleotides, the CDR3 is TGTGCCAGCATCTCCATCGGGGGGCCGGCAGATACGCAGTATTTT.

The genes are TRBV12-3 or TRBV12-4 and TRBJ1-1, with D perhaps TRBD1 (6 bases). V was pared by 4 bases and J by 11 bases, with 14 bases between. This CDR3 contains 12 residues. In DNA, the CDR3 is TGTGCCAGCAGTTATGGACAGCAACGGGCTTTCTTT. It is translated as CASSYGQQRAFF.

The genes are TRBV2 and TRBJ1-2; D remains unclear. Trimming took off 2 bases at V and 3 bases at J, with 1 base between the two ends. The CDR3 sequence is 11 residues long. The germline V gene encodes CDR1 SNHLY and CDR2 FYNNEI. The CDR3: CASSEHYGYTF. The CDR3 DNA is TGTGCCAGCAGTGAACACTATGGCTACACCTTC.

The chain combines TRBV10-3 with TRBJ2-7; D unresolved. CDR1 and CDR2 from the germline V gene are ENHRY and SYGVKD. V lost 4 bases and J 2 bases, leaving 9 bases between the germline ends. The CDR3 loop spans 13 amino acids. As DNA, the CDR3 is TGTGCCATCAGTGGGTCATCGACCTACGAGCAGTACTTC. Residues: CAISGSSTYEQYF.

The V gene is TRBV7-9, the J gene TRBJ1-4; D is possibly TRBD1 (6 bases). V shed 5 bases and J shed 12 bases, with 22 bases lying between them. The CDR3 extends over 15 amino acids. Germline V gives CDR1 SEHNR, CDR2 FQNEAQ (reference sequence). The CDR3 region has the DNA TGTGCCAGCAGCCGGCGTAGGGGGAAAAGGGAAGAACTGTTTTTT. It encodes CASSRRRGKREELFF.

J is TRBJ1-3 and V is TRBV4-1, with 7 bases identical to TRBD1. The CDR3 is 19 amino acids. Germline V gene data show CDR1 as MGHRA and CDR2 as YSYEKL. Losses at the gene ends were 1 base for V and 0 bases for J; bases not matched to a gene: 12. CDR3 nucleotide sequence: TGCGCCAGCAGCCAAGTGGCAGGGGGAGGATGGGGCTCTGGAAACACCATATATTTT. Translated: CASSQVAGGGWGSGNTIYF.

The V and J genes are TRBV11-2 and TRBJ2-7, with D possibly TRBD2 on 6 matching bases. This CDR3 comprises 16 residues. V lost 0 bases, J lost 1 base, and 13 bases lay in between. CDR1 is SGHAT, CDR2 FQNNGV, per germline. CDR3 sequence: CASSLDLGLGSYEQYF. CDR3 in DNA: TGTGCCAGCAGCTTAGATCTGGGACTGGGATCCTACGAGCAGTACTTC. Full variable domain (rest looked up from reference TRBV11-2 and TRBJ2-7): EAGVAQSPRYKIIEKRQSVAFWCNPISGHATLYWYQQILGQGPKLLIQFQNNGVVDDSQLPKDRFSAERLKGVDSTLKIQPAKLEDSAVYLCASSLDLGLGSYEQYFGPGTRLTVT.

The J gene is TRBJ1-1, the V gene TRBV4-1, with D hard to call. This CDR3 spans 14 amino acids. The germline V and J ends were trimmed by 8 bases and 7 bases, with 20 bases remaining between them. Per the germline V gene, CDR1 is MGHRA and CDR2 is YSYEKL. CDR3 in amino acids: CASHDLGRLGEAFF. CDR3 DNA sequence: TGCGCCAGCCACGACCTTGGACGACTCGGTGAAGCTTTCTTT.

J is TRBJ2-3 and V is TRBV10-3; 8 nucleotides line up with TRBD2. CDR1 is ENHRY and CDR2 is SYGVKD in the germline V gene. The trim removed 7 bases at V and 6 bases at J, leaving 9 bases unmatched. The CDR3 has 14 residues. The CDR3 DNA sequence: TGTGCCATCACGGCGGGGGGCCTTTCGGATACGCAGTATTTT. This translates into CAITAGGLSDTQYF.

The CDR3 here is CASSAGQAGYTF. CDR3 DNA: TGTGCCAGCAGCGCGGGACAGGCGGGCTACACCTTC. The chain employs TRBV6-5 and TRBJ1-2; 8 bases align to TRBD1. Germline CDR1 and CDR2: MNHEY and SVGAGI. The CDR3 is 12 amino acids. The J segment lost 8 bases and the V segment lost 6 bases, leaving 5 bases of the junction unmatched.

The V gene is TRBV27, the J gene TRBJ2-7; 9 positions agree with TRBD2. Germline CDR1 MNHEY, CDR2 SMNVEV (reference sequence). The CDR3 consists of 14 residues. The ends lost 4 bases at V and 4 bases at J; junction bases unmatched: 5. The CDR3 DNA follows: TGTGCCAGCAGTTCTCTAGCGGGGATGTACGAGCAGTACTTC. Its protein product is CASSSLAGMYEQYF.

CDR3: CASTQIAYTIATNEKLFF. The CDR3 DNA follows: TGTGCCAGTACCCAGATAGCGTATACTATTGCAACTAATGAAAAACTGTTTTTT. V gene TRBV19 combines with J gene TRBJ1-4, with D uncertain. In germline, CDR1 is LNHDA, CDR2 SQIVND (reference sequence). V lost 7 bases, J lost 0 bases, and 21 bases lay in between. This CDR3 spans 18 amino acids.

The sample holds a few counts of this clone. CDR3 region: CASSLRTDAYEQYF. CDR3 in DNA: TGTGCCAGCAGTTTACGCACGGACGCCTACGAGCAGTACTTC. The chain uses TRBV27 and TRBJ2-7; D is undetermined. The CDR3 spans 14 residues. V lost 2 bases and J lost 2, with 10 bases in between. Germline-derived CDR1 and CDR2 are MNHEY and SMNVEV (reference sequence).

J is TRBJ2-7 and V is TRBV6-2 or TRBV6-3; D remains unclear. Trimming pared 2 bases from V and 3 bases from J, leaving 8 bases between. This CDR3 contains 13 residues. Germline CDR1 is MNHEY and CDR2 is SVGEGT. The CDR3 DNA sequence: TGTGCCAGCAGTTACCAGCTGCTCTACGAGCAGTACTTC. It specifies CASSYQLLYEQYF.

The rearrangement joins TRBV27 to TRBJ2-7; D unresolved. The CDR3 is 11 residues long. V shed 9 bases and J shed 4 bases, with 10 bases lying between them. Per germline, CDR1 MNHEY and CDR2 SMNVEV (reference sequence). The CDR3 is CASGSGYEQYF. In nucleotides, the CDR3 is TGTGCCAGTGGTTCTGGGTACGAGCAGTACTTC.

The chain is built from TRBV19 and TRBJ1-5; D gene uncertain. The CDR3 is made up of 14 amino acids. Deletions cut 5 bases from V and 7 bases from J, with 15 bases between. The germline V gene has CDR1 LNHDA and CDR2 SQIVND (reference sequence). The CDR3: CASSAITLDQPQHF. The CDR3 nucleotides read TGTGCCAGTAGTGCCATAACATTGGACCAGCCCCAGCATTTT.

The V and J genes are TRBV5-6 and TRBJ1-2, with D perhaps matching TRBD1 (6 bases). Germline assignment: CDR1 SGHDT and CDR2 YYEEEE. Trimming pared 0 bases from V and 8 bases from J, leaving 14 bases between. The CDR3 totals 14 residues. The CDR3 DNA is TGTGCCAGCAGCTTGGCCGTTTCGGGGGGCGGCTACACCTTC. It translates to CASSLAVSGGGYTF.

CDR3 sequence: CASSQTDRETYEQYF. CDR3 nucleotide sequence: TGTGCCAGCAGCCAGACTGACCGGGAAACCTACGAGCAGTACTTC. V gene TRBV27 combines with J gene TRBJ2-7, with a weak D call TRBD2 (5 bases). This CDR3 region has 15 residues. The germline gives CDR1 MNHEY, CDR2 SMNVEV (reference sequence). The V and J ends lost 6 bases and 2 bases respectively, with 17 bases between them.

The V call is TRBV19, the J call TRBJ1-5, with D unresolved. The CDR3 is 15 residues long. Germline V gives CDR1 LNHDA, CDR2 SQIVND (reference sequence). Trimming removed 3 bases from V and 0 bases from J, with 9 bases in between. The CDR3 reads CASSIKYFSNQPQHF. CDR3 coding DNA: TGTGCCAGTAGTATTAAGTATTTTAGCAATCAGCCCCAGCATTTT.

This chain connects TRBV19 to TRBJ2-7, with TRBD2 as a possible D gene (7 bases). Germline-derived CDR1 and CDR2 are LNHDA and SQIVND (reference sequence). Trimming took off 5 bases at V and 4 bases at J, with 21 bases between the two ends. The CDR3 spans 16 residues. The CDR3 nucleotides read TGTGCCAGTAGTTCTTATACTGGCGGGGGCAATTACGAGCAGTACTTC. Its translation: CASSSYTGGGNYEQYF.